This T cell receptor beta chain comes out of a study of shared clonotypes between healthy human individuals. Generated by immunoSEQ multiplex PCR, the TCRdb table keeps only in-frame clones and is missing some. This table holds approximately 590,000 clones, less than 97% found once. Germline values: CDR1 MNHNY, CDR2 SVGAGI (reference sequence). The CDR3 spans 11 residues. CD45RO-negative cells were positively selected for CCR7, leaving out terminally differentiated effector memory CD45RA+ cells. The TCR was taken from a woman aged 25 to 39 in good health. The specimen was naive CD8+ T cells sorted from blood. The chain has TRBV6-6 and TRBJ2-3, with D unresolved. CDR3: CAIRSGDTQYF. For the CDR3, the DNA is TGTGCAATTCGAAGTGGGGATACGCAGTATTTT.